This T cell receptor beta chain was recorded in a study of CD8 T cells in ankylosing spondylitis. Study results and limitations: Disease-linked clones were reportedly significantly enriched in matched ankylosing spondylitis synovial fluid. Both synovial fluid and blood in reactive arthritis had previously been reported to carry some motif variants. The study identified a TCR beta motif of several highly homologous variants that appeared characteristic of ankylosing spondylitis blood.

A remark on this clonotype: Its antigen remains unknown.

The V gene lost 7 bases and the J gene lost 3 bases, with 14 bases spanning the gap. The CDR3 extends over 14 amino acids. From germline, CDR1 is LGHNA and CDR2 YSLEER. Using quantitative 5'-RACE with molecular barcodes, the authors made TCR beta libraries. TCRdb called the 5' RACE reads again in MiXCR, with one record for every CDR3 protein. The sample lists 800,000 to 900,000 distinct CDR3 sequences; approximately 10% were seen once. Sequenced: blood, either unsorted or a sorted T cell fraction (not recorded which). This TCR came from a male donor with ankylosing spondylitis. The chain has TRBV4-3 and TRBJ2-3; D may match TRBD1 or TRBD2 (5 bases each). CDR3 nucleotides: TGCGCCAGCACACTTCGGGACCGGACAGATACGCAGTATTTT. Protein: CASTLRDRTDTQYF.